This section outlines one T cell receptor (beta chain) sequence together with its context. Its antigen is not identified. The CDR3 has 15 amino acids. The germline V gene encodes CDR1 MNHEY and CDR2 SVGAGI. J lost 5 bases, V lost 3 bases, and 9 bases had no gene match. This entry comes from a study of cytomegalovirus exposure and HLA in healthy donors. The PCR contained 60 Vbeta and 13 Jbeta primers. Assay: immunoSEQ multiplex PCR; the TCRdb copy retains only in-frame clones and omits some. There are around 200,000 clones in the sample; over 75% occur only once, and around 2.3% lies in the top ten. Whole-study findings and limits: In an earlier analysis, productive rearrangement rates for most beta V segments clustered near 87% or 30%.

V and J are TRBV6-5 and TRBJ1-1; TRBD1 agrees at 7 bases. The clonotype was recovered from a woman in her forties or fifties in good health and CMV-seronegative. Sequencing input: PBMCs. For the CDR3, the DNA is TGTGCCAGCAGTTATCCCAGACAGGGTAAGACTGAAGCTTTCTTT. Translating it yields CASSYPRQGKTEAFF.